Listed here is a single T cell receptor (beta chain). There is no known antigen for this receptor. Nothing much larger sits one base from this clone, and base qualities are not available. The data originate from a study of OX40 agonist ivuxolimab in advanced cancers. In the study overall: Ivuxolimab, which targeted the costimulatory receptor OX40 (CD134), was an agonistic, fully human IgG2 monoclonal antibody. Peripheral TCRbeta sequencing was intended to test whether TCR sequence diversity was altered and clonal T-cell expansion was caused by ivuxolimab. The dose-escalation cohort was over 70% male with a mean age of around 62 years, ranging from roughly 23 to 80. Among the roughly 52 dose-escalation patients, approximately 20 had hepatocellular carcinoma, roughly 15 melanoma, 9 renal cell carcinoma and 9 head and neck cancer. Intravenous ivuxolimab was administered to patients every 2 weeks at six dose levels: 0.01, 0.1, 0.3, 1.5, 3 and 10 mg/kg. Prior anti-PD-1, anti-PD-L1 or anti-CTLA-4 therapy was permitted, and roughly two fifths of dose-escalation patients had received checkpoint inhibitors. The paper describes the monotherapy dose-escalation part (N ≈ 50 patients) of the phase I trial of ivuxolimab. Partial responses occurred in three dose-escalation patients: two with cutaneous melanoma and one with hepatocellular carcinoma. Findings and caveats that apply to the study as a whole: In the 0.1-3.0 mg/kg groups, partial responders were among the patients with the lowest normalized peripheral clonal expansion, particularly in CD8+ T cells. After ivuxolimab, expanded clones were on average more numerous among CD8+ T cells than among CD4+ T cells. At doses of 0.1 to 3.0 mg/kg, clonal expansion of both CD4+ and CD8+ blood T cells was observed from baseline to week 6. Antigen specificity was not determined for the clonally expanded peripheral T cells. Low levels of normalized T-cell clonal expansion were also shown by some nonresponding patients.

To sequence the TCRbeta CDR3 region, genomic DNA was isolated from the sorted cells. The immunoSEQ Assay was used for sequencing of TCRbeta CDR3 regions. In its TCRdb copy, this immuneACCESS table keeps in-frame sequences only and misses some clones. Where compared with another copy, unresolved V genes explain less than half of these, and the others have no known cause. Counted in this sample were 96,000 or so clones; 90% of them appeared once. In total, the top ten clones hold roughly 1.5% of the sample. The CDR3 spans 15 residues, from the cysteine through the phenylalanine. The only DNA kept is the CDR3, 45 bases in frame from the first base. V lost 3 bases and J lost 6 bases, and the count of bases not matched to a germline gene is 4. The germline V gene yields SGHAT for CDR1 and FQNNGV for CDR2. Patients with a history of autoimmune disease or receiving systemic immunosuppression were excluded from the trial. In every dose cohort, peripheral blood was drawn for TCR sequencing at baseline, cycle 4 day 1, and cycle 7 day 1. Samples were obtained from an open-label, multicenter, first-in-human phase I dose-escalation trial of ivuxolimab. Adults with locally advanced or metastatic melanoma, renal cell carcinoma, hepatocellular carcinoma or head and neck squamous cell carcinoma were enrolled in the trial. Before TCR sequencing, CD4+ T cells and CD8+ T cells from peripheral blood were sorted into separate populations.

The sequence links TRBV11-2 to TRBJ1-4; 10 middle bases align to TRBD1. This clonotype was sampled from an adult with an advanced solid tumor such as melanoma, head and neck, liver or kidney cancer. Sequencing used CD4+ or CD8+ T cells sorted from blood, obtained in a trial of the OX40 agonist ivuxolimab. The nucleotide sequence is given as TGTGCCAGCAGCTTTCGCGGGACAGGGGATGAAAAACTGTTTTTT. This is translated as CASSFRGTGDEKLFF.